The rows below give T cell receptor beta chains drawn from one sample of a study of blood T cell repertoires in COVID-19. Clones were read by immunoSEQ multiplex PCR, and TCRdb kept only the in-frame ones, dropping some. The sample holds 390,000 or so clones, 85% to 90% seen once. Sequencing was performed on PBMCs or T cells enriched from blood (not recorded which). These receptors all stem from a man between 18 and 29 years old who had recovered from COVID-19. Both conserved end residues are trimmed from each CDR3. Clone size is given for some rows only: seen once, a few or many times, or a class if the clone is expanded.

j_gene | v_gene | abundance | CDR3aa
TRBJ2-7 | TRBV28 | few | ASSSGQGYEQY
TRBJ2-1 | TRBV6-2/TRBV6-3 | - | ASSYRLAGGRNEQF
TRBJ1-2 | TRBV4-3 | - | ASSQPGQNYGYT
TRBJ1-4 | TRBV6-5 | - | ASNQGWAREKLF
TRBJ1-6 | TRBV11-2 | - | ASSSQGAPASPLH
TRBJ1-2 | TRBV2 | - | ASSGDRGPRPYGYT
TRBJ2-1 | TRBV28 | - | ASSLIGQGIHNEQF
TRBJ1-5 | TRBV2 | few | ASRRDSLDSNQPQH
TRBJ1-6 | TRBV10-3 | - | ATDSLNSPLH
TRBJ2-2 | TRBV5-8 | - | ASRFKTGGVITGELF
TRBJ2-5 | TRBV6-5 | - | ASSRGWGPQETQY
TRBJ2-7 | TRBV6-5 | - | ASQVGTGPYEQY
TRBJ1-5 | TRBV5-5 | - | ASSLGVGREPPDQPQH
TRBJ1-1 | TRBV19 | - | ASSRDDRGTYGTEAF
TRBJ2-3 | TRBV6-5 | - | ASQAGAAPDTQY
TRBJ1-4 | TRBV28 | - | ASSPTPAGRKLF
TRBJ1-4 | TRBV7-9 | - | ASSSRQGIEATNEKLF
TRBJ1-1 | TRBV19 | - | ASSRRWDMNTEAF
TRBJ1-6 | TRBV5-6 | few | ASSRGGNSPLH
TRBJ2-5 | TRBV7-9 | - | ASSSVSETQY
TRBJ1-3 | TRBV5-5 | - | ASSSRTGNRNTIY
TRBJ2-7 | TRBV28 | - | ASSSVPLPHEQY